Following are 25 T cell receptor beta chains from one sample sequenced in a study of blood T cell repertoires in COVID-19. Method: immunoSEQ multiplex PCR; TCRdb's copy keeps in-frame clones and lacks some. This sample has under 200,000 clones, with around 84% found just once. The sample comprised peripheral blood. The receptors derive from a woman aged 60-70 years with COVID-19, enrolled during active disease.

The CDR3 DNA reads as TGTGCCAGCAGCGTAGGGGGGCAGACCGGGGCCAACGTCCTGACTTTC. It specifies CASSVGGQTGANVLTF. The genes are TRBV9 and TRBJ2-6; D is possibly TRBD1 (6 bases). Germline CDR1 SGDLS, CDR2 YYNGEE. This CDR3 is built from 16 residues. V shed 0 bases and J shed 4 bases, with 11 bases lying between them.

The chain employs TRBV30 and TRBJ2-1, with TRBD1 identical over 10 bases. CDR3 length: 14 residues. Germline V gene data show CDR1 as GTSNPN and CDR2 as SVGIG (reference sequence). The ends lost 8 bases at V and 6 bases at J; junction bases unmatched: 10. CDR3 coding DNA: TGTGCCGGGTCGACAGGGGGCCGAGGCAATGAGCAGTTCTTC. Translated, it gives CAGSTGGRGNEQFF.

This chain connects TRBV11-1 to TRBJ1-2; the match to TRBD1 covers 7 bases. In germline, CDR1 is SGHAT, CDR2 FQDESV (reference sequence). V trimming: 9 bases; J trimming: 7 bases; junction bases outside the gene matches: 14. The CDR3 runs to 14 residues. CDR3: CASSSGQMNGGYTF. In nucleotides, the CDR3 is TGTGCCAGTTCCTCGGGACAGATGAATGGTGGCTACACCTTC. Using reference TRBV11-1 and TRBJ1-2 for the parts outside the CDR3, the full variable domain is EAEVAQSPRYKITEKSQAVAFWCDPISGHATLYWYRQILGQGPELLVQFQDESVVDDSQLPKDRFSAERLKGVDSTLKIQPAELGDSAMYLCASSSGQMNGGYTFGSGTRLTVV.

This rearrangement joins TRBV5-4 to TRBJ2-1, with 9 bases lining up with TRBD2. Germline V CDR1 and CDR2: SGHNT, YYREEE (reference sequence). With V trimmed by 2 bases and J by 5 bases, 5 bases remained unmatched. This CDR3 comprises 15 residues. In nucleotides, the CDR3 is TGTGCCAGCAGCTTCAAGACTAGCGGAGACAATGAGCAGTTCTTC. It encodes CASSFKTSGDNEQFF.

The chain links TRBV2 to TRBJ1-5; TRBD1 aligns across 8 bases. Germline CDR1 reads SNHLY; CDR2 reads FYNNEI. Germline trimming cut 8 bases from V and 0 bases from J; bases unmatched to any gene: 12. This CDR3 has 17 residues. The CDR3 region is CASFRSRQGYSNQPQHF. The CDR3 bases are TGTGCCAGCTTCAGGTCCAGACAGGGGTATAGCAATCAGCCCCAGCATTTT.

V usage is TRBV20-1 and J usage is TRBJ1-4; D gene unclear. Germline CDR1 and CDR2: DFQATT and SNEGSKA (reference sequence). Deletions cut 2 bases from V and 15 bases from J, with 13 bases between. This CDR3 region has 11 residues. CDR3: CSARRAGIMFF. CDR3 nucleotides: TGCAGTGCTAGACGCGCGGGGATAATGTTTTTT.

The rearrangement uses TRBV18 and TRBJ2-7, with D possibly matching TRBD2 (6 bases). V lost 0 bases and J 6 bases, leaving 15 bases between the germline ends. Germline CDR1 and CDR2: KGHSH and LQKENI. CDR3 length: 15 amino acids. CDR3: CASSPPGGTLTEQYF. CDR3 sequence (DNA): TGTGCCAGCTCACCACCGGGAGGAACCTTGACCGAGCAGTACTTC.

The chain joins TRBV6-5 to TRBJ1-3; D gene uncertain. CDR3 length equals 12 residues. The V end was cut by 4 bases, the J end by 2 bases, with 3 bases between. The germline gives CDR1 MNHEY, CDR2 SVGAGI. The CDR3 here is CASSSTGNTIYF. CDR3 sequence (DNA): TGTGCCAGCAGTTCCACTGGAAACACCATATATTTT.

The V and J genes are TRBV19 and TRBJ1-1; 7 nucleotides match TRBD1. The V segment lost 6 bases and the J segment 2 bases; nucleotides outside the gene matches: 9. The CDR3 extends over 15 amino acids. Germline V gene data show CDR1 as LNHDA and CDR2 as SQIVND (reference sequence). Here the CDR3 reads CASRRMGQQNTEAFF. The CDR3, as DNA: TGTGCCAGTAGACGTATGGGACAGCAAAACACTGAAGCTTTCTTT. The full variable domain, in which reference TRBV19 and TRBJ1-1 provide the parts outside the CDR3, is DGGITQSPKYLFRKEGQNVTLSCEQNLNHDAMYWYRQDPGQGLRLIYYSQIVNDFQKGDIAEGYSVSREKKESFPLTVTSAQKNPTAFYLCASRRMGQQNTEAFFGQGTRLTVV.

CDR3: CASSPLGPGGGREKLFF. CDR3 sequence (DNA): TGTGCCAGCTCACCACTCGGTCCCGGGGGAGGACGGGAAAAACTGTTTTTT. The V call is TRBV18, the J call TRBJ1-4; the D gene is possibly TRBD1 (5 bases). Trimming pared 1 base from V and 8 bases from J, leaving 20 bases between. CDR1 and CDR2 from the germline V gene are KGHSH and LQKENI. The CDR3 length is 17 residues.

This sequence joins TRBV10-3 and TRBJ2-7; 15 nucleotides align to TRBD2. V gave up 2 bases and J gave up 4 bases; unmatched junction bases: 6. The CDR3 is made up of 17 amino acids. CDR1 is ENHRY and CDR2 is SYGVKD in the germline V gene. The DNA for the CDR3 is TGTGCCATCAGTGAGGGGATTGGACTAGCGGGAGGGTACGAGCAGTACTTC. Translation gives CAISEGIGLAGGYEQYF.

In this sample, this clone turned up a few times. V is TRBV19 and J is TRBJ1-2; D is ambiguous. The CDR3 sequence is 13 residues long. Germline lookup yields CDR1 LNHDA and CDR2 SQIVND (reference sequence). V was trimmed by 3 bases and J by 8 bases, leaving 13 bases between them. Here the CDR3 DNA reads TGTGCCAGTAGTATGGGAGGGTTCGACGGCTACACCTTC. It specifies CASSMGGFDGYTF.

This clone turned up a few times. The chain joins TRBV10-2 to TRBJ1-1; D ambiguous. Germline V lookup: CDR1 WSHSY, CDR2 SAAADI. The germline V and J ends were trimmed by 2 bases and 2 bases, with 6 bases remaining between them. The length of the CDR3 is 13 residues. CDR3 bases: TGCGCCAGCAGTGAGACGGGAAACACTGAAGCTTTCTTT. Translated: CASSETGNTEAFF.

V usage is TRBV4-1 and J usage is TRBJ1-3; D gene uncertain. V was clipped by 0 bases and J by 7 bases, with 16 bases between them. This CDR3 contains 16 residues. Per the germline V gene, CDR1 is MGHRA and CDR2 is YSYEKL. The CDR3 protein is CASSQESPISFNTIYF. The DNA for the CDR3 is TGCGCCAGCAGCCAAGAATCACCTATTTCCTTTAACACCATATATTTT.

This clone was recorded once. The rearrangement links TRBV5-8 to TRBJ2-5, with 9 nucleotides matching TRBD1. Unmatched junction bases numbered 5, after V lost 4 bases and J lost 4 bases. The CDR3 has 14 residues. The germline V gene has CDR1 SGHTS and CDR2 YDEGEE. CDR3 in amino acids: CASSPDRGGETQYF. The DNA of the CDR3 is TGTGCCAGCAGCCCGGACAGGGGTGGAGAGACCCAGTACTTC.

The chain combines TRBV7-9 with TRBJ1-1; tentatively, D is TRBD1 (5 bases). Germline CDR1 and CDR2: SEHNR and FQNEAQ (reference sequence). The CDR3 runs 14 residues. The ends were cut back, 5 bases at V and 4 bases at J, with 14 bases in the middle. CDR3 sequence: CASSATGGVTEAFF. The CDR3 DNA follows: TGTGCCAGCAGCGCTACCGGGGGAGTCACTGAAGCTTTCTTT.

The chain combines TRBV19 with TRBJ2-7; 8 bases align to TRBD2. In germline, CDR1 is LNHDA, CDR2 SQIVND (reference sequence). V trimming: 6 bases; J trimming: 5 bases; junction bases outside the gene matches: 12. The length of the CDR3 is 15 residues. The chain's CDR3 is CASRSPGGRRDEQYF. The CDR3 coding sequence is TGTGCCAGTAGATCCCCGGGAGGGAGGCGGGACGAGCAGTACTTC.

This chain links TRBV18 with TRBJ2-3, with D perhaps matching TRBD1 (6 bases). The CDR3 contains 17 residues. The V and J ends lost 3 bases and 1 base respectively, with 17 bases between them. The germline V gene has CDR1 KGHSH and CDR2 LQKENI. The CDR3 is CASSPYTGSGGTDTQYF. CDR3 nucleotides: TGTGCCAGCTCACCCTACACAGGGTCGGGCGGCACAGATACGCAGTATTTT. The full variable domain, rest sourced from reference TRBV18 and TRBJ2-3, is NAGVMQNPRHLVRRRGQEARLRCSPMKGHSHVYWYRQLPEEGLKFMVYLQKENIIDESGMPKERFSAEFPKEGPSILRIQQVVRGDSAAYFCASSPYTGSGGTDTQYFGPGTRLTVL.

This chain connects TRBV5-1 to TRBJ2-7; 7 nucleotides match TRBD2. CDR3 length: 15 amino acids. The germline gives CDR1 SGHRS, CDR2 YFSETQ. Losses at the gene ends were 0 bases for V and 7 bases for J; bases not matched to a gene: 10. CDR3 region: CASSLAVGGPSEQYF. The DNA of the CDR3 is TGCGCCAGCAGCTTGGCCGTGGGAGGGCCGAGTGAGCAGTACTTC.

This chain joins TRBV3-1 (or the pseudogene TRBV3-2) and TRBJ1-4; 8 nucleotides align to TRBD1. This CDR3 comprises 15 residues. The germline CDR1 and CDR2 sequences are LGHDT and YNNKEL (reference sequence). With V trimmed by 0 bases and J by 11 bases, 8 bases remained unmatched. CDR3 nucleotides: TGTGCCAGCAGCCAAGAATGGCAGGGGGCTGCGAAACTGTTTTTT. Protein: CASSQEWQGAAKLFF.

The chain has TRBV7-3 and TRBJ2-1; maybe TRBD2 (5 bases). The V gene's germline CDR1 is SGHTA and CDR2 FQGTGA. CDR3 size: 15 residues. The V end lost 1 base, the J end lost 0 bases, and 7 bases lay between the germline ends. DNA for the CDR3: TGTGCCAGCAGCTTAAGGAGGAGCTCCTACAATGAGCAGTTCTTC. The encoded protein is CASSLRRSSYNEQFF.

This clone was found once. The rearrangement uses TRBV18 and TRBJ1-5; perhaps TRBD1 as D (5 bases). Per the germline V gene, CDR1 is KGHSH and CDR2 is LQKENI. Trimming left V 1 base short and J 2 bases short, with 9 bases between. The CDR3 loop spans 15 amino acids. CDR3 sequence reads: CASSPQGLGNQPQHF. As DNA, the CDR3 is TGTGCCAGCTCACCACAGGGGTTGGGCAATCAGCCCCAGCATTTT. The entire variable domain, with the rest obtained from reference TRBV18 and TRBJ1-5, is as follows: NAGVMQNPRHLVRRRGQEARLRCSPMKGHSHVYWYRQLPEEGLKFMVYLQKENIIDESGMPKERFSAEFPKEGPSILRIQQVVRGDSAAYFCASSPQGLGNQPQHFGDGTRLSIL.

The chain employs TRBV27 and TRBJ2-1; 9 nucleotides match TRBD1. Germline trimming cut 8 bases from V and 8 bases from J; bases unmatched to any gene: 7. Germline V gene sequence: CDR1 MNHEY, CDR2 SMNVEV (reference sequence). The CDR3 is 13 amino acids. The CDR3 spells CASSPDRGDEQFF. The CDR3 region has the DNA TGTGCCAGCTCCCCTGACAGGGGGGATGAGCAGTTCTTC.

The chain has TRBV9 and TRBJ1-2, with D hard to call. This CDR3 is 12 amino acids long. V lost 0 bases and J lost 7, with 7 bases in between. Germline assignment: CDR1 SGDLS and CDR2 YYNGEE. CDR3 in amino acids: CASSVGAGGYTF. CDR3 DNA sequence: TGTGCCAGCAGCGTAGGGGCAGGTGGCTACACCTTC.

DNA for the CDR3: TGTGCCAGCAGTTATATGGGACTAGAATCAGATACGCAGTATTTT. This gives the protein CASSYMGLESDTQYF. This chain connects TRBV6-5 to TRBJ2-3; 8 bases line up with TRBD2. In germline, CDR1 is MNHEY, CDR2 SVGAGI. The V and J ends lost 3 bases and 4 bases, in that order; junction bases with no gene match: 6. The CDR3 sequence is 15 residues long.